Listed here are 16 T cell receptor beta chains from one sample, sequenced in a study of radiotherapy plus CTLA-4 blockade in lung cancer. Sequencing was performed with immunoSEQ multiplex PCR; in TCRdb, only in-frame clones are kept and a portion is missing. The sample shows some 110,000 clones, about nine tenths of them seen only once. The sequences come from peripheral blood, collected from a patient treated with radiotherapy plus ipilimumab. The receptors here all came from a human donor with non-small cell lung cancer that progressed on radiotherapy plus ipilimumab.

V usage is TRBV6-1 and J usage is TRBJ1-2; D uncertain. The CDR3 runs 15 residues. Germline CDR1 is MNHNS and CDR2 is SASEGT. With 3 bases removed from V and 7 bases from J, the gap between germline ends came to 18 bases. This CDR3 reads CASSDAVGLLGGYTF. DNA for the CDR3: TGTGCCAGCAGTGATGCTGTAGGGCTCTTGGGTGGCTACACCTTC.

The CDR3 here is CASSLLSGDTDTQYF. The CDR3, as DNA: TGTGCCAGCAGCTTACTCAGCGGGGACACAGATACGCAGTATTTT. The genes are TRBV7-3 and TRBJ2-3, with 7 bases identical to TRBD2. This CDR3 has 15 amino acids. After removal of 2 bases from V and 2 bases from J, the junction contained 4 bases not matched to a gene. CDR1 and CDR2 from the germline V gene are SGHTA and FQGTGA.

J is TRBJ2-7 and V is TRBV28; no clear D gene. CDR1 is MDHEN and CDR2 is SYDVKM in the germline V gene. V dropped 3 bases and J dropped 4 bases, with 10 bases sitting between them. The CDR3 has 13 amino acids. The CDR3 loop reads CASSLVGKYEQYF. The DNA for the CDR3 is TGTGCCAGCAGTTTGGTGGGGAAATACGAGCAGTACTTC.

This chain uses TRBV5-1 with TRBJ2-5; D remains ambiguous. CDR3 length equals 11 residues. Germline loops: CDR1 SGHRS, CDR2 YFSETQ. V was shortened by 5 bases and J by 4 bases, with 6 bases between the two germline ends. The CDR3 loop is CASRYGETQYF. The CDR3 DNA is TGCGCCAGCAGGTATGGAGAGACCCAGTACTTC.

The gene calls are TRBV5-1 and TRBJ2-1; 7 bases line up with TRBD2. The CDR3 consists of 16 residues. Germline V gives CDR1 SGHRS, CDR2 YFSETQ. V gave up 0 bases and J gave up 4 bases; unmatched junction bases: 7. The CDR3 coding sequence is TGCGCCAGCAGCTTGGCAGCGGGACTCGATTACAATGAGCAGTTCTTC. Amino acid sequence: CASSLAAGLDYNEQFF.

This chain connects TRBV5-4 to TRBJ1-1; D gene uncertain. The V gene lost 4 bases and the J gene lost 4 bases, with 11 bases spanning the gap. Per the germline V gene, CDR1 is SGHNT and CDR2 is YYREEE (reference sequence). The CDR3 totals 13 residues. The CDR3 reads CASSPASTTEAFF. For the CDR3, the DNA is TGTGCCAGCAGCCCCGCCTCAACCACTGAAGCTTTCTTT.

The chain joins TRBV29-1 to TRBJ2-7; TRBD2 aligns across 11 bases. The CDR3 extends over 14 amino acids. Germline CDR1 SQVTM, CDR2 ANQGSEA. The V and J ends lost 4 bases and 6 bases, in that order; junction bases with no gene match: 8. CDR3 DNA: TGCAGCGTTGCAGGGCTAGCGGGAGGAGGCGAGCAGTACTTC. Translation gives CSVAGLAGGGEQYF.

The chain carries TRBV19 and TRBJ1-4; TRBD1 matches 7 bases. The CDR3 runs to 12 residues. CDR1 and CDR2 from the germline V gene are LNHDA and SQIVND (reference sequence). The V segment lost 3 bases and the J segment 13 bases; nucleotides outside the gene matches: 5. The CDR3 here is CASSIQGGGLFF. The CDR3 DNA follows: TGTGCCAGTAGTATCCAGGGGGGCGGACTGTTTTTT.

This chain uses TRBV18 with TRBJ1-1; no reliable D call. Germline assignment: CDR1 KGHSH and CDR2 LQKENI. The CDR3 loop spans 14 amino acids. V gave up 1 base and J gave up 0 bases, with 6 bases separating them. The CDR3 DNA reads as TGTGCCAGCTCACCACAAAAGATGAACACTGAAGCTTTCTTT. Protein: CASSPQKMNTEAFF. Full variable domain (missing parts from reference TRBV18 and TRBJ1-1): NAGVMQNPRHLVRRRGQEARLRCSPMKGHSHVYWYRQLPEEGLKFMVYLQKENIIDESGMPKERFSAEFPKEGPSILRIQQVVRGDSAAYFCASSPQKMNTEAFFGQGTRLTVV.

J is TRBJ1-2 and V is TRBV6-1; TRBD1 matches 10 bases. There are 16 residues in the CDR3. V was clipped by 3 bases and J by 1 base; unmatched bases: 5. Germline CDR1 reads MNHNS; CDR2 reads SASEGT. CDR3 residues: CASSDLWDRGNYGYTF. The CDR3 nucleotides are TGTGCCAGCAGTGACCTCTGGGACAGGGGTAACTATGGCTACACCTTC.

The CDR3 DNA follows: TGTGCCAGCAGTGAGAGGGAACCCTATGGCTACACCTTC. As protein: CASSEREPYGYTF. The chain is built from TRBV6-1 and TRBJ1-2, with D unclear. CDR1 and CDR2 from the germline V gene are MNHNS and SASEGT. V was trimmed by 3 bases and J by 4 bases, leaving 9 bases between them. The CDR3 loop spans 13 amino acids.

The J gene is TRBJ2-7, the V gene TRBV19, with D perhaps matching TRBD1 (6 bases). Germline values: CDR1 LNHDA, CDR2 SQIVND (reference sequence). The CDR3 sequence is 14 residues long. V lost 5 bases to trimming and J lost 2 bases, with 13 bases between them. This CDR3 reads CASSHRETPYEQYF. CDR3 bases: TGTGCCAGTAGTCACAGGGAGACCCCCTACGAGCAGTACTTC.

This chain connects TRBV6-6 to TRBJ2-7; 10 bases are shared with TRBD2. Germline assignment: CDR1 MNHNY and CDR2 SVGAGI (reference sequence). J was trimmed by 5 bases and V by 7 bases; bases with no gene match: 11. This CDR3 is 15 amino acids long. Written as DNA, the CDR3 is TGTGCCAGCACCCCCCGGGCTAGCGGGAGCCACGAGCAGTACTTC. Its protein product is CASTPRASGSHEQYF.

The rearrangement joins TRBV19 to TRBJ1-1; D ambiguous. Per the germline V gene, CDR1 is LNHDA and CDR2 is SQIVND (reference sequence). This CDR3 is built from 14 residues. The V end was cut by 7 bases, the J end by 0 bases, with 12 bases between. The CDR3 is CASNPRTVNTEAFF. CDR3 in DNA: TGTGCCAGTAACCCGAGAACAGTGAACACTGAAGCTTTCTTT.

This clone is a singleton in its sample. V gene TRBV5-6 combines with J gene TRBJ2-3; 13 bases are a match to TRBD2. V trimming: 5 bases; J trimming: 5 bases; junction bases outside the gene matches: 2. The CDR3 contains 14 residues. Germline CDR1 and CDR2: SGHDT and YYEEEE. CDR3 region: CASSGTSGKDTQYF. CDR3 nucleotides: TGTGCCAGCAGTGGGACTAGCGGGAAAGATACGCAGTATTTT.

J is TRBJ2-2 and V is TRBV15; 7 nucleotides match TRBD1. With 5 bases clipped from V and 1 base from J, the junction kept 4 bases outside the gene matches. The CDR3 consists of 15 residues. Germline V gene data show CDR1 as LNHNV and CDR2 as YYDKDF (reference sequence). The CDR3, as DNA: TGTGCCACCAGCCGGCGGACAGGGAACACCGGGGAGCTGTTTTTT. Amino acid sequence: CATSRRTGNTGELFF.